Below are 19 T cell receptor beta chains sequenced from a single sample in a study of technical replicates of blood from a handful of donors. Clones were sequenced by immunoSEQ multiplex PCR, and TCRdb holds only the in-frame ones, with some missing. The data hold 75,000 to 100,000 clones, with 85% to 95% observed a single time. Sequences were obtained from T cells isolated from PBMCs. Receptor source: a human donor in good health.

The CDR3 DNA sequence: TGCGCCAGCAGCCCACGGTGGGGGGACTCGAACACTGAAGCTTTCTTT. Translating it yields CASSPRWGDSNTEAFF. This sequence joins TRBV4-1 and TRBJ1-1; tentative D call: TRBD1 (5 bases). This CDR3 contains 16 residues. Germline V gene lookup returns CDR1 MGHRA and CDR2 YSYEKL. V gave up 4 bases and J gave up 1 base, with 16 bases separating them.

This sequence joins TRBV7-6 and TRBJ2-7; D is uncertain. CDR3 length: 13 residues. V gave up 4 bases and J gave up 2 bases, with 9 bases separating them. Per the germline V gene, CDR1 is SGHVS and CDR2 is FNYEAQ. CDR3 residues: CASSSIRAYEQYF. In DNA form, the CDR3 reads TGTGCCAGCAGCTCCATCCGGGCCTACGAGCAGTACTTC.

This clone was detected once. The CDR3 here is CASTKDRTEAFF. DNA for the CDR3: TGTGCCAGTACCAAGGACAGGACTGAAGCTTTCTTT. The chain recombines TRBV19 with TRBJ1-1; TRBD1 agrees at 7 bases. CDR3 length: 12 residues. The ends lost 7 bases at V and 5 bases at J; junction bases unmatched: 4. The germline V gene has CDR1 LNHDA and CDR2 SQIVND (reference sequence).

The chain uses TRBV7-8 and TRBJ1-3, with TRBD1 matching over 7 bases. Trimming cost V 2 bases and J 0 bases; bases outside gene matches: 10. The CDR3 has 18 residues. CDR1 is SGHVS and CDR2 is FQNEAQ in the germline V gene. In nucleotides, the CDR3 is TGTGCCAGCAGCTTAAATTTAGGGACAGATCTCTCTGGAAACACCATATATTTT. Protein: CASSLNLGTDLSGNTIYF.

This chain joins TRBV7-9 and TRBJ2-7; TRBD2 matches 8 bases. V dropped 3 bases and J dropped 3; count of bases not matched to a gene: 7. This CDR3 has 15 amino acids. Germline V gives CDR1 SEHNR, CDR2 FQNEAQ (reference sequence). Here the CDR3 reads CASSFREGDYYEQYF. CDR3 nucleotide sequence: TGTGCCAGCAGCTTTCGGGAGGGGGACTACTACGAGCAGTACTTC.

The chain couples TRBV6-5 to TRBJ2-2, with TRBD2 matching 8 bases. With 2 bases clipped from V and 7 bases from J, the junction kept 9 bases outside the gene matches. The V gene's germline CDR1 is MNHEY and CDR2 SVGAGI. This CDR3 has 16 residues. The CDR3 spells CASSYISGTRGGELFF. CDR3 nucleotides: TGTGCCAGCAGTTACATTAGCGGGACTCGGGGCGGGGAGCTGTTTTTT.

The CDR3 loop reads CASGEPGIHQPQHF. CDR3 DNA: TGTGCCAGCGGAGAGCCAGGGATCCATCAGCCCCAGCATTTT. The chain carries TRBV19 and TRBJ1-5; weak D call: TRBD1 (5 bases). This CDR3 has 14 amino acids. Germline assignment: CDR1 LNHDA and CDR2 SQIVND (reference sequence). V lost 9 bases and J lost 5, with 17 bases in between.

CDR3 nucleotides: TGTGCCAGCAGCTTGACTAGCGGGAGTTTGGATACGCAGTATTTT. Translation gives CASSLTSGSLDTQYF. The chain uses TRBV5-4 and TRBJ2-3, with 11 bases fitting TRBD2. Germline values: CDR1 SGHNT, CDR2 YYREEE (reference sequence). Trimming took 1 base from V and 6 from J; bases not matched to a gene: 4. The length of the CDR3 is 15 residues. The full variable domain, completed using reference TRBV5-4 and TRBJ2-3, is ETGVTQSPTHLIKTRGQQVTLRCSSQSGHNTVSWYQQALGQGPQFIFQYYREEENGRGNFPPRFSGLQFPNYSSELNVNALELDDSALYLCASSLTSGSLDTQYFGPGTRLTVL.

The rearrangement links TRBV6-5 to TRBJ1-1; D possibly corresponds to TRBD1 (6 bases). V was trimmed by 7 bases and J by 6 bases, leaving 15 bases between them. This CDR3 is built from 13 residues. Germline V gene lookup returns CDR1 MNHEY and CDR2 SVGAGI. The CDR3 sequence is CASKRTGYAEAFF. The CDR3 nucleotides are TGTGCCAGCAAAAGAACAGGGTACGCTGAAGCTTTCTTT.

The rearrangement joins TRBV6-5 to TRBJ1-1, with D unresolved. The V gene's germline CDR1 is MNHEY and CDR2 SVGAGI. The V and J ends lost 3 bases and 11 bases respectively, with 10 bases between them. This CDR3 comprises 11 residues. Here the CDR3 reads CASSYLGEAFF. The CDR3 DNA reads TGTGCCAGCAGTTATCTTGGTGAGGCTTTCTTT.

The V and J genes are TRBV4-2 and TRBJ2-3, with D possibly matching TRBD2 (7 bases). Trimming shortened V by 0 bases and J by 2 bases, and 15 bases separated the two germline ends. The CDR3 runs 17 residues. Germline CDR1 and CDR2: LGHNA and YNFKEQ. For the CDR3, the DNA is TGTGCCAGCAGCCAAGATGGTAGGGGGGGGGTCACAGATACGCAGTATTTT. It encodes CASSQDGRGGVTDTQYF.

The V call is TRBV6-6, the J call TRBJ2-7; weak D call: TRBD1 (5 bases). V was cut by 2 bases and J by 5 bases, with 10 bases left in between. The length of the CDR3 is 13 residues. Germline loops: CDR1 MNHNY, CDR2 SVGAGI (reference sequence). CDR3 amino acids: CASSYPGINEQYF. DNA of the CDR3: TGTGCCAGCAGTTACCCAGGGATCAACGAGCAGTACTTC.

The chain carries TRBV21-1 and TRBJ2-1; the table's D call TRBD2 went unverified against the DNA. TRBV21-1 is designated a pseudogene. The CDR3 runs to 14 residues. The CDR3 loop reads CASRGLAGHNEQFF. The CDR3 DNA follows: TGTGCCAGCAGGGGACTAGCGGGGCACAATGAGCAGTTCTTC.

V gene TRBV13 combines with J gene TRBJ2-7; TRBD1 matches 9 bases. The V and J ends lost 5 bases and 4 bases, in that order; junction bases with no gene match: 12. CDR3 length equals 16 residues. Germline CDR1 PRHDT, CDR2 FYEKMQ (reference sequence). The CDR3 sequence is CASSQSPGTGFYEQYF. The CDR3 DNA reads TGTGCCAGCAGCCAATCACCCGGGACAGGGTTTTACGAGCAGTACTTC.

The chain is built from TRBV19 and TRBJ2-7, with 7 bases identical to TRBD1. This CDR3 is 16 amino acids long. V was pared by 5 bases and J by 0 bases, with 10 bases of the junction left unmatched. CDR1 is LNHDA, CDR2 SQIVND, per germline (reference sequence). The chain's CDR3 is CASSRSGQGVSYEQYF. The DNA of the CDR3 is TGTGCCAGTAGTCGCTCTGGCCAGGGGGTCTCCTACGAGCAGTACTTC.

This sequence joins TRBV2 and TRBJ1-5, with TRBD1 matching 7 bases. The germline gives CDR1 SNHLY, CDR2 FYNNEI. V lost 5 bases and J lost 8; bases outside the gene matches: 9. The CDR3 loop spans 14 amino acids. CDR3 sequence (DNA): TGTGCCAGCAGTCCGACAGGGAGGATCAAGCCCCAGCATTTT. This gives the protein CASSPTGRIKPQHF.

The rearrangement joins TRBV11-3 to TRBJ2-3; tentative D call: TRBD1 (5 bases). This CDR3 region has 19 residues. Germline V CDR1 and CDR2: SGHNT, YENEEA. The V end lost 0 bases, the J end lost 2 bases, and 21 bases lay between the germline ends. The CDR3 DNA reads TGTGCCAGCAGCTTAGATCTAATTGGGGCGGAAACTTCCACAGATACGCAGTATTTT. Protein: CASSLDLIGAETSTDTQYF.

The chain has TRBV4-2 and TRBJ1-1, with D possibly being TRBD1 (6 bases). Trimming cost V 0 bases and J 1 base, with 21 bases left between them. CDR3 length: 19 amino acids. Per germline, CDR1 LGHNA and CDR2 YNFKEQ. CDR3 sequence reads: CASSQEPGTPASGNTEAFF. CDR3 sequence (DNA): TGTGCCAGCAGCCAAGAACCCGGGACACCCGCTAGCGGGAACACTGAAGCTTTCTTT.

The rearrangement uses TRBV12-5 and TRBJ2-1; D uncertain. Germline V gene data show CDR1 as LGHNT and CDR2 as FRNRAP. Trimming pared 0 bases from V and 7 bases from J, leaving 25 bases between. The CDR3 totals 19 residues. CDR3 in DNA: TGTGCTAGTGGTTTGGTCATCGCAGGCAAGCAGTCTCAAGAAAATGAGCAGTTCTTC. This gives the protein CASGLVIAGKQSQENEQFF.